The 2 T cell receptor beta chains below come from one sample, sequenced in a study of PD-1 blockade in classical Hodgkin lymphoma. Method: immunoSEQ multiplex PCR; TCRdb's copy keeps in-frame clones and lacks some. The top ten clones hold around 7.2% of a sample with about 20,000 clones, more than 75% of them seen once. Specified time point: cycle 4 day 1 (C4D1), after less than seven weeks of nivolumab. Following autologous stem cell transplantation, relapse occurred in every patient, and exposure to brentuximab vedotin varied. Sequencing used peripheral blood mononuclear cells (PBMCs), obtained before the fourth cycle of nivolumab. These receptors all stem from a human donor with classical Hodgkin lymphoma.

The rearrangement uses TRBV13 and TRBJ1-2, with D unresolved. This CDR3 is 13 amino acids long. Per the germline V gene, CDR1 is PRHDT and CDR2 is FYEKMQ (reference sequence). V lost 1 base and J 6 bases, leaving 9 bases between the germline ends. CDR3 in DNA: TGTGCCAGCAGCTTAGAAGGGATCGATGGCTACACCTTC. This encodes CASSLEGIDGYTF.

The V call is TRBV4-1, the J call TRBJ1-6; D ambiguous. The V and J ends lost 0 bases and 14 bases respectively, with 8 bases between them. In germline, CDR1 is MGHRA, CDR2 YSYEKL. The CDR3 sequence is 12 residues long. CDR3 region: CASSQDLSSLHF. Here the CDR3 DNA reads TGCGCCAGCAGCCAAGATTTGAGTTCCCTCCACTTT.